These 13 T cell receptor beta chains were sequenced from one sample in a study of blood T cell repertoires in COVID-19. Clones were read by immunoSEQ multiplex PCR, and TCRdb kept only the in-frame ones, dropping some. Found here are 110,000 to 150,000 clones, roughly 76% of them singletons; the top ten hold over 10%. The sample comprised peripheral blood. Source of these receptors: a man older than 75 with acute or convalescent COVID-19.

This chain links TRBV12-3 or TRBV12-4 with TRBJ1-3; D uncertain. Trimming removed 8 bases at V and 6 bases at J, with 5 bases between. The CDR3 totals 10 residues. The CDR3 loop reads CASRQNTIYF. CDR3 DNA sequence: TGTGCCAGCCGACAAAACACCATATATTTT.

The chain couples TRBV7-6 to TRBJ2-1; perhaps TRBD1 as D (6 bases). V was clipped by 2 bases and J by 0 bases, with 11 bases between them. CDR3 length: 16 amino acids. Germline V gives CDR1 SGHVS, CDR2 FNYEAQ. The CDR3 region is CASSLTGGSSYNEQFF. CDR3 bases: TGTGCCAGCAGCTTAACTGGGGGCAGCTCCTACAATGAGCAGTTCTTC. Together with reference TRBV7-6 and TRBJ2-1, the CDR3 gives the full variable domain: GAGVSQSPRYKVTKRGQDVALRCDPISGHVSLYWYRQALGQGPEFLTYFNYEAQQDKSGLPNDRFSAERPEGSISTLTIQRTEQRDSAMYRCASSLTGGSSYNEQFFGPGTRLTVL.

The chain has TRBV28 and TRBJ1-1, with D possibly being TRBD1 (5 bases). This CDR3 region has 15 residues. Trimming cost V 0 bases and J 1 base, with 9 bases left between them. Germline V lookup: CDR1 MDHEN, CDR2 SYDVKM. The CDR3 protein is CASSLWTVTNTEAFF. The CDR3 DNA follows: TGTGCCAGCAGTTTATGGACAGTGACGAACACTGAAGCTTTCTTT.

This clone has only a few counts. The V and J genes are TRBV20-1 and TRBJ2-3, with D uncertain. The V end was cut by 6 bases, the J end by 7 bases, with 11 bases between. This CDR3 has 11 amino acids. The germline V gene encodes CDR1 DFQATT and CDR2 SNEGSKA (reference sequence). DNA for the CDR3: TGCAGTGCGGATCAGCGAAATACGCAGTATTTT. This gives the protein CSADQRNTQYF.

Remarks on this clone: A junction end diverges from the germline sequence, so it may reflect a read error. The V call is TRBV7-7, the J call TRBJ2-5; 9 positions match TRBD1. The CDR3 has 13 amino acids. Germline CDR1 reads SSHAT; CDR2 reads FNYEAQ (reference sequence). DNA of the CDR3: TGTGCTAGCAGCTGGGGACAGGGTGAGACCCAGTACTTC. Translated, it gives CASSWGQGETQYF.

This chain connects TRBV6-2 or TRBV6-3 to TRBJ1-2, with 7 positions matching TRBD1. V lost 6 bases to trimming and J lost 4 bases; unmatched junction nucleotides: 11. CDR3 length equals 15 residues. In germline, CDR1 is MNHEY, CDR2 SVGEGT. The CDR3 bases are TGTGCCAGCAGACCTGGTTGGGGACAGAGCTATGGCTACACCTTC. This gives the protein CASRPGWGQSYGYTF.

A note on this clone: Germline and junction disagree at one end, which may indicate a read error. CDR3: CASSPGLAGGLETQYF. In DNA form, the CDR3 reads TGTGCTAGCAGTCCGGGACTAGCGGGGGGGCTGGAGACCCAGTACTTC. The V and J genes are TRBV7-7 and TRBJ2-5; 16 bases align to TRBD2. This CDR3 has 16 amino acids. Germline V CDR1 and CDR2: SSHAT, FNYEAQ (reference sequence). Using reference TRBV7-7 and TRBJ2-5 for the parts outside the CDR3, the full variable domain is GAGVSQSPRYKVTKRGQDVTLRCDPISSHATLYWYQQALGQGPEFLTYFNYEAQPDKSGLPSDRFSAERPEGSISTLTIQRTEQRDSAMYRCASSPGLAGGLETQYFGPGTRLLVL.

This chain links TRBV6-1 with TRBJ2-5, with 9 bases identical to TRBD2. From germline, CDR1 is MNHNS and CDR2 SASEGT. This CDR3 comprises 15 residues. V was pared by 0 bases and J by 4 bases, with 3 bases of the junction left unmatched. DNA for the CDR3: TGTGCCAGCAGTGAAGCCGCGGGGGGGCCAGAGACCCAGTACTTC. This codes for CASSEAAGGPETQYF.

The chain couples TRBV6-6 to TRBJ2-7; D possibly corresponds to TRBD2 (6 bases). The V gene's germline CDR1 is MNHNY and CDR2 SVGAGI (reference sequence). CDR3 length: 15 residues. The V gene lost 5 bases and the J gene lost 0 bases, with 14 bases spanning the gap. CDR3 residues: CASSAGSSTSYEQYF. DNA of the CDR3: TGTGCCAGCAGTGCGGGGTCCTCCACCTCCTACGAGCAGTACTTC.

The sample holds one count of this clone. The V gene is TRBV6-5, the J gene TRBJ1-2; D is unclear. Trimming cost V 8 bases and J 2 bases, with 15 bases left between them. The CDR3 is 14 amino acids. CDR1 and CDR2 from the germline V gene are MNHEY and SVGAGI. The CDR3 region has the DNA TGTGCCAGCCAAGACCCCACAGCAAACTATGGCTACACCTTC. Amino acids: CASQDPTANYGYTF.

The chain uses TRBV15 and TRBJ2-3, with a weak D call TRBD1 (6 bases). V was cut by 9 bases and J by 0 bases, with 7 bases left in between. Germline V lookup: CDR1 LNHNV, CDR2 YYDKDF (reference sequence). The CDR3 covers 12 residues. The CDR3 DNA follows: TGTGCCACGGGACAAAGCACAGATACGCAGTATTTT. This translates into CATGQSTDTQYF.

This chain uses TRBV6-2 or TRBV6-3 with TRBJ2-1, with D possibly TRBD1 on 5 matching bases. The germline V and J ends were trimmed by 5 bases and 1 base, with 12 bases remaining between them. The CDR3 totals 15 residues. The germline gives CDR1 MNHEY, CDR2 SVGEGT. DNA of the CDR3: TGTGCCAGCAGTGCCAGGGTTTTTTCCTACAATGAGCAGTTCTTC. Encoded protein: CASSARVFSYNEQFF.

The chain employs TRBV6-5 and TRBJ2-7; TRBD2 might be the D (6 bases). The CDR3 is 14 residues long. From germline, CDR1 is MNHEY and CDR2 SVGAGI. V shed 6 bases and J shed 3 bases, with 15 bases lying between them. The CDR3 spells CASSPGGGNYEQYF. CDR3 nucleotide sequence: TGTGCCAGCAGCCCCGGTGGCGGGAACTACGAGCAGTACTTC.